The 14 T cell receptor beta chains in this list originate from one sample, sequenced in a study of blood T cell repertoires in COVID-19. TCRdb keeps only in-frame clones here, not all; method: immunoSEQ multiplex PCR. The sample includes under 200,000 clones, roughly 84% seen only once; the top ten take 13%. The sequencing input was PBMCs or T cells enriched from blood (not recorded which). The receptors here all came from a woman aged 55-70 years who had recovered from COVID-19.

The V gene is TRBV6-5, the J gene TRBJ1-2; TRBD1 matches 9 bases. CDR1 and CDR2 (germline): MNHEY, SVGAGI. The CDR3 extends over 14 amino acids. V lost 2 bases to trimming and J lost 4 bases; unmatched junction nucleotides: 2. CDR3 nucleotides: TGTGCCAGCAGTTACACGGGACAGGGCTATGGCTACACCTTC. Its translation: CASSYTGQGYGYTF.

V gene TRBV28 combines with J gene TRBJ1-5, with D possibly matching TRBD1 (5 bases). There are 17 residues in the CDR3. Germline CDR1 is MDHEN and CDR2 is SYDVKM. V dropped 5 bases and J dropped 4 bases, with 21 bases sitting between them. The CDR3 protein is CASSVSPQEQANQPQHF. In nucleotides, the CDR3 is TGTGCCAGCAGTGTTAGTCCCCAGGAACAGGCGAATCAGCCCCAGCATTTT.

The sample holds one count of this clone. This chain's CDR3 is CASSLSAWDRGYEQYF. CDR3 bases: TGTGCCAGCAGTTTATCCGCATGGGACAGGGGGTACGAGCAGTACTTC. The chain has TRBV27 and TRBJ2-7; 11 bases are a match to TRBD1. The CDR3 covers 16 residues. Germline CDR1 is MNHEY and CDR2 is SMNVEV (reference sequence). V shed 0 bases and J 4 bases; nucleotides not matched to a gene: 5.

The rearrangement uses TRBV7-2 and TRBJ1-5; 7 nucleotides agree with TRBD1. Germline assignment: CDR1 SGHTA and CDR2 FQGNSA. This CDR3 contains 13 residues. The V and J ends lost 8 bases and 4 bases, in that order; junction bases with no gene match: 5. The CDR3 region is CASQGDRNQPQHF. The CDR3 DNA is TGTGCCAGCCAGGGGGACAGAAATCAGCCCCAGCATTTT. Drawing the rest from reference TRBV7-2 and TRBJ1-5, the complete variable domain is GAGVSQSPSNKVTEKGKDVELRCDPISGHTALYWYRQSLGQGLEFLIYFQGNSAPDKSGLPSDRFSAERTGGSVSTLTIQRTQQEDSAVYLCASQGDRNQPQHFGDGTRLSIL.

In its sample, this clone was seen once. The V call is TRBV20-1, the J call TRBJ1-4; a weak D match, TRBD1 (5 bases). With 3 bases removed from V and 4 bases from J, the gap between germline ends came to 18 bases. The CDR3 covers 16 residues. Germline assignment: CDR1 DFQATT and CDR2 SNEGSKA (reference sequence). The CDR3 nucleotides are TGCAGTGCTAGTCCTACCGAGACAGCTTATAATGAAAAACTGTTTTTT. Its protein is CSASPTETAYNEKLFF.

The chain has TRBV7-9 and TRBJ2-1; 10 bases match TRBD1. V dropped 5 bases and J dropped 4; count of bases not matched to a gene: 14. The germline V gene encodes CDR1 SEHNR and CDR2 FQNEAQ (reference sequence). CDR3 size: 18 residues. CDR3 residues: CASSPPGDRGSPYNEQFF. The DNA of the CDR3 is TGTGCCAGCAGCCCCCCCGGGGACAGGGGTTCCCCATACAATGAGCAGTTCTTC.

CDR3 in DNA: TGTGCCAGCACGGGACAGGGGAGGACCGGGGAGCTGTTTTTT. Amino acids: CASTGQGRTGELFF. J is TRBJ2-2 and V is TRBV2; 10 bases line up with TRBD1. V gave up 7 bases and J gave up 5 bases; unmatched junction bases: 4. This CDR3 is built from 14 residues. Germline loops: CDR1 SNHLY, CDR2 FYNNEI. Based on the CDR3 plus reference TRBV2 and TRBJ2-2, the full variable domain is EPEVTQTPSHQVTQMGQEVILRCVPISNHLYFYWYRQILGQKVEFLVSFYNNEISEKSEIFDDQFSVERPDGSNFTLKIRSTKLEDSAMYFCASTGQGRTGELFFGEGSRLTVL.

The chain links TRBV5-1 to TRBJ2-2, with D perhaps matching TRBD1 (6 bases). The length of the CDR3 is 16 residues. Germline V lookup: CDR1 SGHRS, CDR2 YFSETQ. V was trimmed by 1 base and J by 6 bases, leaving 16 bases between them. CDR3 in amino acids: CASSLLAGTTSGELFF. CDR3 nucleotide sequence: TGCGCCAGCAGCTTGTTGGCCGGGACAACATCCGGGGAGCTGTTTTTT.

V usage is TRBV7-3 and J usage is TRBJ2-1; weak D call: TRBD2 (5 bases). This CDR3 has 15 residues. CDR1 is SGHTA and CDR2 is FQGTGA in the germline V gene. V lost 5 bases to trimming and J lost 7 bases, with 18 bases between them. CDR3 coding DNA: TGTGCCAGCAGCCCATCGAGGGAGTCTGGGAATGAGCAGTTCTTC. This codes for CASSPSRESGNEQFF.

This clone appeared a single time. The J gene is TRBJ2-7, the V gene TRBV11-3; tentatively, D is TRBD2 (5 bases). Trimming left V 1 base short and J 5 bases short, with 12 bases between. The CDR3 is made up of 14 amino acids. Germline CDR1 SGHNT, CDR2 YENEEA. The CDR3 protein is CASSLGPGNNEQYF. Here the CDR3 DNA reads TGTGCCAGCAGCTTAGGGCCGGGGAACAACGAGCAGTACTTC.

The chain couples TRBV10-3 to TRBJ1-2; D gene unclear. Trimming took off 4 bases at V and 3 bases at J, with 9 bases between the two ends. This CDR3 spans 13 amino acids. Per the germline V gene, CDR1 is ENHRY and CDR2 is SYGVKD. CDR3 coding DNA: TGTGCCATCAGTGGAGAACAGTACTATGGCTACACCTTC. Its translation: CAISGEQYYGYTF.

For the CDR3, the DNA is TGTGCCAGCAGTGGTGGCGGGAGGGCTGGGGCCAACGTCCTGACTTTC. Its translation is CASSGGGRAGANVLTF. The chain carries TRBV5-4 and TRBJ2-6, with TRBD2 matching over 9 bases. V shed 5 bases and J 2 bases; nucleotides not matched to a gene: 5. This CDR3 region has 16 residues. Germline V gene lookup returns CDR1 SGHNT and CDR2 YYREEE (reference sequence).

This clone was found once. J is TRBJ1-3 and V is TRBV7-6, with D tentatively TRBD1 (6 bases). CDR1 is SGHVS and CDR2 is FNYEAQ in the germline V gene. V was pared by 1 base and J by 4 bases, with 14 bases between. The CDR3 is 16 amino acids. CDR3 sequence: CASSLGAGTLGNTIYF. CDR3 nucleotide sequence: TGTGCCAGCAGCTTAGGGGCCGGGACACTAGGAAACACCATATATTTT.

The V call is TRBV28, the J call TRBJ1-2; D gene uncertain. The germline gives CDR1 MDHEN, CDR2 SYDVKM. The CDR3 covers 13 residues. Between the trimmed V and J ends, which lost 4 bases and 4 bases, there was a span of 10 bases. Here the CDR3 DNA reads TGTGCCAGCAGTTACACATCCCCCTATGGCTACACCTTC. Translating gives CASSYTSPYGYTF.